This T cell receptor beta chain came from a study of long-term antiretroviral therapy in people with HIV. Study conclusions and caveats: ART adherence was not documented, and neither viral resistance nor therapy changes had any data. Pre-ART expanded TRB clones stayed dominant throughout, though often decreasing after ART. Specimens of blood were obtained during about 2003 to 2018, possibly under older ART regimens.

Researchers report immunoSEQ v3.0 was run at survey level. TCRdb's copy holds only in-frame clones and misses some; the assay was immunoSEQ multiplex PCR. Among 11,000 or so clones, approximately 80% were seen once, and the ten largest hold 10% to 15%. Worth noting for this clone: Its antigen is not identified.

Every participant with HIV received treatment in the United States. The germline V gene encodes CDR1 LGHNA and CDR2 YSLEER. The V segment lost 3 bases and the J segment 2 bases; nucleotides outside the gene matches: 4. CDR3 length equals 15 residues. Material: unsorted PBMCs, obtained 1.2 years after starting antiretroviral therapy. The chain couples TRBV4-3 to TRBJ2-3, with 8 bases lining up with TRBD2. The sequence derives from a man aged 35 to 55 with HIV. Written as DNA, the CDR3 is TGCGCCAGCAGCCAGGGCGGGGGGTCCACAGATACGCAGTATTTT. Amino acid sequence: CASSQGGGSTDTQYF.